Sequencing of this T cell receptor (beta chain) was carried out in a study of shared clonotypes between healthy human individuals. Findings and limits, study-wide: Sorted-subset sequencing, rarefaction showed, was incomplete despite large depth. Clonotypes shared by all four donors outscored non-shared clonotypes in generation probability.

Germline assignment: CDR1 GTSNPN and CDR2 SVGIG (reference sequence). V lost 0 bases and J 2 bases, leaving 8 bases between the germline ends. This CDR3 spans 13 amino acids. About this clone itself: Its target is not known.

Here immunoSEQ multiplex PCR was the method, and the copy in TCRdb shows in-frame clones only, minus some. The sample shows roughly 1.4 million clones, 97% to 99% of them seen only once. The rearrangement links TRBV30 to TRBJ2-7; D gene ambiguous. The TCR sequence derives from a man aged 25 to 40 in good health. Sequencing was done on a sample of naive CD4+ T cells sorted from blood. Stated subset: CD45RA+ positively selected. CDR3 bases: TGTGCCTGGAGTGTCGGTTTCGCCTACGAGCAGTACTTC. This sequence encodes CAWSVGFAYEQYF. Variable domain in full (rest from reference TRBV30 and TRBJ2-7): SQTIHQWPATLVQPVGSPLSLECTVEGTSNPNLYWYRQAAGRGLQLLFYSVGIGQISSEVPQNLSASRPQDRQFILSSKKLLLSDSGFYLCAWSVGFAYEQYFGPGTRLTVT.